One sample yielded the 13 T cell receptor beta chains listed below, sequenced in a study of naive and memory T cell subsets. Both TRBC1 and TRBC2 were covered by a beta constant-region primer of two equimolar oligonucleotides. TCRdb reanalysed the UMI-ligation and nested PCR reads using MiXCR and keeps one entry per CDR3 protein. The data hold 81,000 or so distinct CDR3 sequences, with 5.5% to 8.5% observed a single time. The specimen sequenced was central memory CD4+ T cells from blood. Receptors were obtained from a human donor in good health.

The gene calls are TRBV24-1 and TRBJ2-7; TRBD2 matches at 9 bases. CDR3 length: 15 amino acids. Germline V gene data show CDR1 as KGHDR and CDR2 as SFDVKD. V lost 5 bases and J lost 2; bases outside the gene matches: 6. CDR3 sequence reads: CATSVALAGTYEQYF. The CDR3 DNA follows: TGTGCCACCAGTGTTGCTCTAGCGGGGACCTACGAGCAGTACTTC.

This chain uses TRBV2 with TRBJ2-5, with 8 bases that match TRBD1. The CDR3 extends over 13 amino acids. Germline loops: CDR1 SNHLY, CDR2 FYNNEI. Trimming cost V 7 bases and J 4 bases; bases outside gene matches: 5. As DNA, the CDR3 is TGTGCCAGCAACGGACAGGGACGAGAGACCCAGTACTTC. Translated, it gives CASNGQGRETQYF.

This clonotype was observed at least ten times. The gene calls are TRBV27 and TRBJ1-2; TRBD1 matches at 7 bases. V lost 2 bases and J lost 0; bases outside the gene matches: 3. In germline, CDR1 is MNHEY, CDR2 SMNVEV (reference sequence). The CDR3 runs 15 residues. The CDR3 sequence is CASSLDRASNYGYTF. CDR3 DNA: TGTGCCAGCAGTTTAGACAGGGCATCTAACTATGGCTACACCTTC.

This clonotype has a count of ten or more. The gene calls are TRBV6-1 and TRBJ2-1; the D gene is possibly TRBD1 (6 bases). Germline V CDR1 and CDR2: MNHNS, SASEGT. Trimming took off 1 base at V and 7 bases at J, with 23 bases between the two ends. The CDR3 contains 18 residues. Here the CDR3 DNA reads TGTGCCAGCAGTGAAGTGTTTGGGGCAGGGGAAAGGGTTAATGAGCAGTTCTTC. Encoded protein: CASSEVFGAGERVNEQFF.

This clonotype has at least ten counts. The V call is TRBV24-1, the J call TRBJ2-7; TRBD2 is a possible D gene (6 bases). V was clipped by 3 bases and J by 0 bases, with 11 bases between them. This CDR3 has 15 residues. CDR1 is KGHDR and CDR2 is SFDVKD in the germline V gene. This chain's CDR3 is CATSDTGTLSYEQYF. The CDR3 bases are TGTGCCACCAGTGATACCGGGACTCTCTCCTACGAGCAGTACTTC.

The rearrangement links TRBV7-9 to TRBJ1-4; 9 nucleotides line up with TRBD1. This CDR3 is built from 15 residues. Per germline, CDR1 SEHNR and CDR2 FQNEAQ (reference sequence). The V gene end was trimmed by 5 bases and the J gene end by 6 bases; junction bases not matched to a gene: 7. The CDR3 loop is CASSPAQGAYEKLFF. The DNA for the CDR3 is TGTGCCAGCAGCCCCGCACAGGGGGCTTATGAAAAACTGTTTTTT.

This clonotype was counted ten times or more. This chain uses TRBV7-8 with TRBJ1-2, with TRBD1 matching over 8 bases. V lost 5 bases and J lost 8; bases outside the gene matches: 13. The CDR3 has 15 residues. Germline CDR1 and CDR2: SGHVS and FQNEAQ. The CDR3 loop is CASSPPGRGLGGYTF. CDR3 DNA: TGTGCCAGCAGCCCCCCGGGCAGGGGGCTGGGCGGCTACACCTTC.

This clonotype was counted many times. The rearrangement links TRBV7-3 to TRBJ2-2, with 9 positions matching TRBD2. The CDR3 is 15 residues long. Trimming cost V 0 bases and J 4 bases; bases outside gene matches: 0. Germline assignment: CDR1 SGHTA and CDR2 FQGTGA. CDR3 sequence: CASSLTSGGTGELFF. Here the CDR3 DNA reads TGTGCCAGCAGCTTAACTAGCGGGGGCACCGGGGAGCTGTTTTTT.

This clonotype has ten or more counts. The J gene is TRBJ2-7, the V gene TRBV9, with a possible D match to TRBD1 (5 bases). The CDR3 has 15 residues. CDR1 and CDR2 (germline): SGDLS, YYNGEE. Trimming removed 0 bases from V and 3 bases from J, with 13 bases in between. The CDR3 DNA reads as TGTGCCAGCAGCGTAGGACAGCCGCCCGTCTACGAGCAGTACTTC. Its translation is CASSVGQPPVYEQYF.

This clonotype has ten or more counts. The CDR3 DNA sequence: TGTGCCAGCAGCATCACAGGGTTTAACACCGGGGAGCTGTTTTTT. Translation gives CASSITGFNTGELFF. The rearrangement joins TRBV5-6 to TRBJ2-2, with TRBD1 as a possible D gene (6 bases). CDR3 length equals 15 residues. Germline CDR1 is SGHDT and CDR2 is YYEEEE. Trimming took off 4 bases at V and 2 bases at J, with 12 bases between the two ends.

This clonotype appeared many times. V usage is TRBV27 and J usage is TRBJ1-1; D not resolved. The CDR3 runs to 15 residues. The V gene lost 2 bases and the J gene lost 5 bases, with 15 bases spanning the gap. CDR1 and CDR2 from the germline V gene are MNHEY and SMNVEV (reference sequence). DNA for the CDR3: TGTGCCAGCAGTTTAGGAGGGTATCAAAAGACTGAAGCTTTCTTT. Translated, it gives CASSLGGYQKTEAFF.

This clonotype was detected ten times or more. The CDR3 DNA reads TGTGCCAGCAGCCCGGGACAGGGAAACTATGGCTACACCTTC. Its translation is CASSPGQGNYGYTF. The chain carries TRBV9 and TRBJ1-2; 9 bases line up with TRBD1. Germline CDR1 is SGDLS and CDR2 is YYNGEE. J lost 2 bases, V lost 4 bases, and 3 bases had no gene match. The CDR3 is 14 residues long.

The chain uses TRBV6-2 or TRBV6-3 and TRBJ2-1; 9 nucleotides agree with TRBD1. J was trimmed by 8 bases and V by 5 bases; bases with no gene match: 10. The CDR3 length is 15 residues. CDR1 is MNHEY and CDR2 is SVGEGT in the germline V gene. CDR3 sequence reads: CASSAPGQGFYEQFF. CDR3 DNA sequence: TGTGCCAGCAGTGCACCGGGACAGGGTTTCTATGAGCAGTTCTTC.